The present T cell receptor (beta chain) was sequenced within a study of T cells in Graves' hyperthyroidism and ophthalmopathy. Study-wide results and caveats: Blood held most thyroid clonotypes expanded above 0.001 frequency.

A Clinical Activity Score of at least 3, a NOSPECS grade of at least 4 and a duration under 3 months were recorded in the ophthalmopathy patients. An approximately 10 ml volume of fresh peripheral blood provided the PBMCs. This clonotype was observed at least ten times. Antigen specificity is unknown. TCR beta CDR3 regions were amplified from RNA transcripts. An initial round of RT-PCR targeting the TCR CDR3 relied on the HTBI primer set. TCRdb re-derived calls from the multiplex PCR reads in MiXCR, one entry per CDR3 protein. The table records about 610,000 distinct CDR3 sequences, 16% of them present only once. The germline gives CDR1 LGHDT, CDR2 YNNKEL (reference sequence). The CDR3 is made up of 17 amino acids. V shed 2 bases and J 3 bases; nucleotides not matched to a gene: 10.

The origin of this receptor is a middle-aged woman with Graves' ophthalmopathy. The chain combines TRBV3-1 with TRBJ1-1; 9 nucleotides line up with TRBD1. Sequenced material: blood. This chain's CDR3 is CASSQTAGTGPYTEAFF. In nucleotides, the CDR3 is TGTGCCAGCAGCCAAACCGCCGGGACAGGGCCTTACACTGAAGCTTTCTTT.